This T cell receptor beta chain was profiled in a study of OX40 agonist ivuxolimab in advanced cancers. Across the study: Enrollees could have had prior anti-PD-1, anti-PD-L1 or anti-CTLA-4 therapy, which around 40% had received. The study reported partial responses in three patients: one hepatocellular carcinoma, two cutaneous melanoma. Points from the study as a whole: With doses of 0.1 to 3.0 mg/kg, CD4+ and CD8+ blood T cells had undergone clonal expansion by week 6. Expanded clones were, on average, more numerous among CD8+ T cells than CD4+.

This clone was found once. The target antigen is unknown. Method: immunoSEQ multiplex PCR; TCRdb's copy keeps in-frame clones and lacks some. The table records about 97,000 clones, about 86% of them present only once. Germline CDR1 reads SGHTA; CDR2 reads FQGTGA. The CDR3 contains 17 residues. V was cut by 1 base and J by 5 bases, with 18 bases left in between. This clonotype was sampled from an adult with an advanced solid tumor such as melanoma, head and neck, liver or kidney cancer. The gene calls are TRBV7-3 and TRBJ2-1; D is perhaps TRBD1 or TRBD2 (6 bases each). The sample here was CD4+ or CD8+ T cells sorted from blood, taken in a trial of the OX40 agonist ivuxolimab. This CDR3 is CASSLNPGGPVNNEQFF. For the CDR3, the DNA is TGTGCCAGCAGCTTAAACCCCGGGGGCCCGGTTAACAATGAGCAGTTCTTC. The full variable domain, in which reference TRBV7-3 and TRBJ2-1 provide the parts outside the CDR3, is GAGVSQTPSNKVTEKGKYVELRCDPISGHTALYWYRQSLGQGPEFLIYFQGTGAADDSGLPNDRFFAVRPEGSVSTLKIQRTERGDSAVYLCASSLNPGGPVNNEQFFGPGTRLTVL.